One and the same sample provided the 4 T cell receptor beta chains below, sequenced in a study of CD8+ T cells in alopecia areata. cDNA prepared by RNA extraction and subsequent reverse transcription served as the template for sequencing. The assay was immunoSEQ multiplex PCR, and TCRdb's table has in-frame clones only and misses some. The table shows 140,000 to 150,000 clones, with about 60% occurring only once. Sequences were derived from CD4+ T cells sorted from blood, sampled at week 0. These TCRs come from a human donor with alopecia areata.

This clone was seen only a few times. The J gene is TRBJ1-1, the V gene TRBV5-1, with 8 positions matching TRBD1. CDR1 and CDR2 (germline): SGHRS, YFSETQ. The V gene end was trimmed by 3 bases and the J gene end by 5 bases; junction bases not matched to a gene: 3. The CDR3 runs 13 residues. DNA of the CDR3: TGCGCCAGCAGCTCGGACAGGGCGACTGAAGCTTTCTTT. Translating gives CASSSDRATEAFF.

The V call is TRBV7-2, the J call TRBJ2-1, with 10 bases aligning to TRBD2. This CDR3 contains 15 residues. Germline V CDR1 and CDR2: SGHTA, FQGNSA. With V trimmed by 8 bases and J by 9 bases, 13 bases remained unmatched. CDR3 sequence (DNA): TGTGCCAGCGGGCTTACTAGCGGGGTTCGTGTTGAGCAGTTCTTC. It translates to CASGLTSGVRVEQFF.

The chain joins TRBV5-6 to TRBJ2-2; D not certain. CDR3 length: 14 amino acids. V was shortened by 2 bases and J by 2 bases, with 7 bases between the two germline ends. The V gene's germline CDR1 is SGHDT and CDR2 YYEEEE. The CDR3 DNA sequence: TGTGCCAGCAGCTTAAGGAGAAACACCGGGGAGCTGTTTTTT. Translation gives CASSLRRNTGELFF.

V is TRBV7-9 and J is TRBJ1-2; no clear D gene. The germline V and J ends were trimmed by 2 bases and 6 bases, with 4 bases remaining between them. The CDR3 is made up of 11 amino acids. The germline CDR1 and CDR2 sequences are SEHNR and FQNEAQ (reference sequence). This CDR3 is CASSLSDGYTF. The DNA for the CDR3 is TGTGCCAGCAGCTTAAGTGATGGCTACACCTTC.